This is a list of T cell receptor beta chains from one sample in a study of cytomegalovirus exposure and HLA in healthy donors. Only in-frame clones appear in the TCRdb table, and some are missing; sequencing was by immunoSEQ multiplex PCR. The sample includes approximately 130,000 clones, about 81% of them seen just once. The sequencing input was PBMCs. The receptor set was obtained from a man aged 35 to 55 in good health and CMV-seronegative. The CDR3 runs from the conserved cysteine through the conserved F or W. Each record gives: clone size, D gene, V gene, J gene, CDR3 protein, CDR3 DNA. The D gene is left open where the match is weak. Expanded clones get a size class; other rows say once, few or many, or leave the size out.

abundance: .
d_gene: .
v_gene: TRBV7-2
j_gene: TRBJ1-6
CDR3aa: CASSLAAGSYNSPLHF
CDR3nt: TGTGCCAGCAGCTTAGCAGCGGGCTCCTATAATTCACCCCTCCACTTT

abundance: few
d_gene: .
v_gene: TRBV6-5
j_gene: TRBJ1-1
CDR3aa: CASRGLTNTEAFF
CDR3nt: TGTGCCAGCAGGGGCCTAACGAACACTGAAGCTTTCTTT

abundance: .
d_gene: TRBD1
v_gene: TRBV6-4
j_gene: TRBJ1-2
CDR3aa: CASSGTPRQGNYGYTF
CDR3nt: TGTGCCAGCAGTGGGACCCCTAGACAGGGAAACTATGGCTACACCTTC

abundance: once
d_gene: .
v_gene: TRBV6-1
j_gene: TRBJ1-1
CDR3aa: CASSDGVTGWRAFF
CDR3nt: TGTGCCAGCAGTGATGGGGTGACGGGGTGGAGAGCTTTCTTT

abundance: .
d_gene: .
v_gene: TRBV5-1
j_gene: TRBJ2-7
CDR3aa: CASSPRDTSYEQYF
CDR3nt: TGCGCCAGCAGCCCCCGGGACACCTCCTACGAGCAGTACTTC

abundance: .
d_gene: .
v_gene: TRBV27
j_gene: TRBJ1-4
CDR3aa: CASSTTGFTNEKLFF
CDR3nt: TGTGCCAGCAGTACAACAGGTTTCACTAATGAAAAACTGTTTTTT

abundance: .
d_gene: .
v_gene: TRBV18
j_gene: TRBJ1-5
CDR3aa: CASSPGSDGQPQHF
CDR3nt: TGTGCCAGCTCACCCGGGTCAGATGGTCAGCCCCAGCATTTT

abundance: .
d_gene: .
v_gene: TRBV11-2
j_gene: TRBJ1-6
CDR3aa: CASSPRDRRGSPLHF
CDR3nt: TGTGCCAGCAGCCCCCGGGACCGGCGGGGGTCACCCCTCCACTTT

abundance: .
d_gene: .
v_gene: TRBV28
j_gene: TRBJ2-3
CDR3aa: CASSLIQQPQYF
CDR3nt: TGTGCCAGCAGTCTAATCCAACAGCCCCAGTATTTT

abundance: .
d_gene: .
v_gene: TRBV6-5
j_gene: TRBJ1-4
CDR3aa: CASSYSHTGYNEKLFF
CDR3nt: TGTGCCAGCAGTTACTCTCACACAGGGTACAATGAAAAACTGTTTTTT

abundance: .
d_gene: .
v_gene: TRBV9
j_gene: TRBJ2-1
CDR3aa: CASSVVGASSSYNEQFF
CDR3nt: TGTGCCAGCAGCGTAGTAGGGGCGTCGAGCTCCTACAATGAGCAGTTCTTC

abundance: .
d_gene: .
v_gene: TRBV11-2
j_gene: TRBJ2-3
CDR3aa: CASSYAEAGFTDTQYF
CDR3nt: TGTGCCAGCAGCTACGCGGAGGCGGGGTTCACAGATACGCAGTATTTT

abundance: .
d_gene: TRBD2
v_gene: TRBV7-2
j_gene: TRBJ2-7
CDR3aa: CASSEAGGRFYEQYF
CDR3nt: TGTGCCAGCAGCGAAGCGGGGGGGCGTTTCTACGAGCAGTACTTC

abundance: .
d_gene: .
v_gene: TRBV5-1
j_gene: TRBJ1-2
CDR3aa: CASSQERTDYGYTF
CDR3nt: TGCGCCAGCAGCCAAGAAAGGACAGACTATGGCTACACCTTC

abundance: .
d_gene: .
v_gene: TRBV9
j_gene: TRBJ1-4
CDR3aa: CASSPRGGPDEKLFF
CDR3nt: TGTGCCAGCAGCCCTAGAGGGGGACCGGACGAAAAACTGTTTTTT

abundance: few
d_gene: TRBD2
v_gene: TRBV5-4
j_gene: TRBJ2-2
CDR3aa: CASSFGGTNTGELFF
CDR3nt: TGTGCCAGCAGCTTCGGGGGGACGAACACCGGGGAGCTGTTTTTT

abundance: .
d_gene: .
v_gene: TRBV28
j_gene: TRBJ1-3
CDR3aa: CASSSAANPGNTIYF
CDR3nt: TGTGCCAGCAGCTCCGCGGCGAATCCTGGAAACACCATATATTTT

abundance: .
d_gene: .
v_gene: TRBV7-2
j_gene: TRBJ1-1
CDR3aa: CASSLAPVMNTEAFF
CDR3nt: TGTGCCAGCAGCTTAGCTCCAGTGATGAACACTGAAGCTTTCTTT

abundance: .
d_gene: .
v_gene: TRBV9
j_gene: TRBJ2-3
CDR3aa: CASRGASTDTQYF
CDR3nt: TGTGCCAGCAGGGGGGCTAGCACAGATACGCAGTATTTT

abundance: .
d_gene: .
v_gene: TRBV27
j_gene: TRBJ2-7
CDR3aa: CASSYRYEQYF
CDR3nt: TGTGCCAGCAGTTATCGCTACGAGCAGTACTTC

abundance: .
d_gene: .
v_gene: TRBV9
j_gene: TRBJ2-7
CDR3aa: CASSPAAGPSYEQYF
CDR3nt: TGTGCCAGCAGCCCTGCGGCGGGCCCCTCCTACGAGCAGTACTTC

abundance: .
d_gene: TRBD1
v_gene: TRBV9
j_gene: TRBJ2-1
CDR3aa: CASSTRSGTGGLYNEQFF
CDR3nt: TGTGCCAGCAGCACCCGATCCGGGACAGGGGGCTTATACAATGAGCAGTTCTTC

abundance: .
d_gene: TRBD2
v_gene: TRBV30
j_gene: TRBJ2-5
CDR3aa: CAWSTTSGGKTQYF
CDR3nt: TGTGCCTGGAGTACGACTAGCGGGGGTAAGACCCAGTACTTC

abundance: .
d_gene: .
v_gene: TRBV30
j_gene: TRBJ1-3
CDR3aa: CAWSVQGTTIYF
CDR3nt: TGTGCCTGGAGTGTACAGGGTACCACCATATATTTT

abundance: once
d_gene: TRBD1
v_gene: TRBV18
j_gene: TRBJ1-4
CDR3aa: CASSPFEGQGNEKLFF
CDR3nt: TGTGCCAGCTCACCATTTGAGGGACAGGGAAATGAAAAACTGTTTTTT

abundance: .
d_gene: .
v_gene: TRBV30
j_gene: TRBJ2-6
CDR3aa: CAWSVGGANGLTF
CDR3nt: TGTGCCTGGAGTGTGGGGGGGGCCAACGGCCTGACTTTC

abundance: .
d_gene: .
v_gene: TRBV28
j_gene: TRBJ1-5
CDR3aa: CVSSLPRNSNQPQHF
CDR3nt: TGTGTCAGCAGTTTGCCCAGGAATAGCAATCAGCCCCAGCATTTT

abundance: .
d_gene: .
v_gene: TRBV28
j_gene: TRBJ1-1
CDR3aa: CASNSPVTEAFF
CDR3nt: TGTGCCAGCAATAGCCCCGTCACTGAAGCTTTCTTT

abundance: few
d_gene: .
v_gene: TRBV7-9
j_gene: TRBJ2-7
CDR3aa: CASSPQYEQYF
CDR3nt: TGTGCCAGCAGCCCCCAGTACGAGCAGTACTTC

abundance: .
d_gene: .
v_gene: TRBV2
j_gene: TRBJ1-1
CDR3aa: CASSPFPTGNTEAFF
CDR3nt: TGTGCCAGCAGTCCTTTCCCCACGGGGAACACTGAAGCTTTCTTT

abundance: .
d_gene: .
v_gene: TRBV2
j_gene: TRBJ2-2
CDR3aa: CASCQLNTGELFF
CDR3nt: TGTGCCAGCTGTCAACTGAACACCGGGGAGCTGTTTTTT

abundance: .
d_gene: TRBD2
v_gene: TRBV6-4
j_gene: TRBJ2-3
CDR3aa: CASSETSGGTDTQYF
CDR3nt: TGTGCCAGCAGTGAGACTAGCGGGGGCACAGATACGCAGTATTTT

abundance: .
d_gene: .
v_gene: TRBV4-1
j_gene: TRBJ1-5
CDR3aa: CASSEPPVGGTNQPQHF
CDR3nt: TGCGCCAGCAGTGAACCTCCAGTGGGCGGGACGAATCAGCCCCAGCATTTT

abundance: .
d_gene: TRBD1
v_gene: TRBV7-2
j_gene: TRBJ1-2
CDR3aa: CASSGYRGEKGYGYTF
CDR3nt: TGTGCCAGCAGCGGGTACAGGGGGGAGAAGGGGTATGGCTACACCTTC

abundance: .
d_gene: .
v_gene: TRBV10-2
j_gene: TRBJ1-2
CDR3aa: CASSEPETYGYTF
CDR3nt: TGCGCCAGCAGTGAGCCAGAAACCTATGGCTACACCTTC

abundance: .
d_gene: TRBD1
v_gene: TRBV7-9
j_gene: TRBJ2-7
CDR3aa: CASSLEGTGFEQYF
CDR3nt: TGTGCCAGCAGCTTAGAGGGGACAGGATTCGAGCAGTACTTC

abundance: .
d_gene: .
v_gene: TRBV9
j_gene: TRBJ2-2
CDR3aa: CASSVAGGQATGELFF
CDR3nt: TGTGCCAGCAGCGTAGCGGGGGGCCAGGCGACCGGGGAGCTGTTTTTT

abundance: .
d_gene: TRBD1
v_gene: TRBV6-5
j_gene: TRBJ1-2
CDR3aa: CASNLGTGGGSGYTF
CDR3nt: TGTGCCAGCAACCTAGGGACAGGGGGCGGTTCGGGCTACACCTTC

abundance: .
d_gene: .
v_gene: TRBV5-1
j_gene: TRBJ2-5
CDR3aa: CASSLDPQTRQETQYF
CDR3nt: TGCGCCAGCAGCTTGGACCCACAGACACGCCAAGAGACCCAGTACTTC

abundance: .
d_gene: .
v_gene: TRBV7-7
j_gene: TRBJ2-2
CDR3aa: CASSSQYITGELFF
CDR3nt: TGTGCCAGCAGCTCCCAATACATCACCGGGGAGCTGTTTTTT

abundance: .
d_gene: TRBD1
v_gene: TRBV18
j_gene: TRBJ1-2
CDR3aa: CASSPETGPVGYTF
CDR3nt: TGTGCCAGCTCACCAGAGACAGGGCCGGTGGGCTACACCTTC

abundance: .
d_gene: .
v_gene: TRBV27
j_gene: TRBJ2-7
CDR3aa: CASSLLATANEQYF
CDR3nt: TGTGCCAGCAGTTTACTAGCGACGGCCAACGAGCAGTACTTC

abundance: .
d_gene: TRBD2
v_gene: TRBV7-2
j_gene: TRBJ2-2
CDR3aa: CASRRRGGGTGELFF
CDR3nt: TGTGCCAGCAGACGGCGGGGGGGAGGGACCGGGGAGCTGTTTTTT

abundance: .
d_gene: TRBD2
v_gene: TRBV11-2
j_gene: TRBJ2-3
CDR3aa: CASSWGLAGGGGTQYF
CDR3nt: TGTGCCAGCAGCTGGGGACTAGCGGGGGGTGGGGGTACGCAGTATTTT

abundance: .
d_gene: .
v_gene: TRBV11-3
j_gene: TRBJ2-7
CDR3aa: CASSFTGSSYEQYF
CDR3nt: TGTGCCAGCAGTTTCACAGGGAGCTCCTACGAGCAGTACTTC